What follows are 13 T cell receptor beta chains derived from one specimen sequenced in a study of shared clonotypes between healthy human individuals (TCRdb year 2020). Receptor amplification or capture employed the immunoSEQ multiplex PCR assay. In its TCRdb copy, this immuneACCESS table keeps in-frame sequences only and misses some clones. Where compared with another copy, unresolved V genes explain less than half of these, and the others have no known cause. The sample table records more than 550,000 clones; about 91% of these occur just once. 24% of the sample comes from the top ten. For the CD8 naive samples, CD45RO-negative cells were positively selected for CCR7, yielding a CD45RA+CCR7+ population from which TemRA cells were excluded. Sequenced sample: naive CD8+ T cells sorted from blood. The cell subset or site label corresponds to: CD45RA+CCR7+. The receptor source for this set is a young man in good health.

DNA of the CDR3: TGTGCCAGTAGTGCCGGGACTCCGTCCTACGAGCAGTACTTC. Translation gives CASSAGTPSYEQYF. The chain joins TRBV19 to TRBJ2-7; maybe TRBD2 (6 bases). Germline V CDR1 and CDR2: LNHDA, SQIVND (reference sequence). V was pared by 5 bases and J by 1 base, with 12 bases between. This CDR3 has 14 amino acids. Full variable domain (rest looked up from reference TRBV19 and TRBJ2-7): DGGITQSPKYLFRKEGQNVTLSCEQNLNHDAMYWYRQDPGQGLRLIYYSQIVNDFQKGDIAEGYSVSREKKESFPLTVTSAQKNPTAFYLCASSAGTPSYEQYFGPGTRLTVT.

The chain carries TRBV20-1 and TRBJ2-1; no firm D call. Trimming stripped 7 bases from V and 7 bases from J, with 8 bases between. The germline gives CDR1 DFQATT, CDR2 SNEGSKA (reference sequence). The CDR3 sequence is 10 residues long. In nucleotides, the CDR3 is TGCAGTGTTCTAGATAATGAGCAGTTCTTC. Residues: CSVLDNEQFF.

DNA for the CDR3: TGTGCCAGCAGCGTAGGAACAGGGTTTACCTTCGGGAACACCGGGGAGCTGTTTTTT. It encodes CASSVGTGFTFGNTGELFF. The J gene is TRBJ2-2, the V gene TRBV9, with a weak D call TRBD1 (6 bases). V shed 0 bases and J shed 1 base, with 19 bases lying between them. Germline CDR1 is SGDLS and CDR2 is YYNGEE. The CDR3 length is 19 residues.

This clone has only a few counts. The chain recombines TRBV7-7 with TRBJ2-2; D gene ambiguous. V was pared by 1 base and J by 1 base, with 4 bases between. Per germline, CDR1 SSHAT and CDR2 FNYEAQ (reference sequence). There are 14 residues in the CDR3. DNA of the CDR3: TGTGCCAGCAGCTTAGGACTGAACACCGGGGAGCTGTTTTTT. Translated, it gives CASSLGLNTGELFF.

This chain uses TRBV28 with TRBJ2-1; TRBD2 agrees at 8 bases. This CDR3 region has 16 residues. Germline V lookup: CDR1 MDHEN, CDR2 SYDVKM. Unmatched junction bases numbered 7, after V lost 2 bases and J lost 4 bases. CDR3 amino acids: CASSLDVSGEYNEQFF. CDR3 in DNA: TGTGCCAGCAGTTTAGACGTTAGCGGGGAGTACAATGAGCAGTTCTTC.

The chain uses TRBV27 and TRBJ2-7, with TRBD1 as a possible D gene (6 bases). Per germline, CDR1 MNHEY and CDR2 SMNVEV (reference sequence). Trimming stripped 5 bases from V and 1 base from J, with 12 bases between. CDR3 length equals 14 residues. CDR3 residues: CASSPRDKSYEQYF. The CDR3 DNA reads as TGTGCCAGCAGTCCCCGGGACAAATCCTACGAGCAGTACTTC.

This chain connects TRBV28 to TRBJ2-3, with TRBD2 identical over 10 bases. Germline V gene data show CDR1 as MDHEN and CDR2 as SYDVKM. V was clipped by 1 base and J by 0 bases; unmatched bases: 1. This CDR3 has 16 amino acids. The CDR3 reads CASSLYSGRSTDTQYF. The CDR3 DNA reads TGTGCCAGCAGTTTATATAGCGGGAGGAGCACAGATACGCAGTATTTT.

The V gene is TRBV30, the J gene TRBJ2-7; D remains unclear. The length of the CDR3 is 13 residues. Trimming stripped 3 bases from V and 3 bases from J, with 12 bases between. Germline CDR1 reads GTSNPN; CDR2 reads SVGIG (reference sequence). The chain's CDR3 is CAWRSPTVYEQYF. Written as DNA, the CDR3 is TGTGCCTGGAGGTCCCCCACCGTCTACGAGCAGTACTTC.

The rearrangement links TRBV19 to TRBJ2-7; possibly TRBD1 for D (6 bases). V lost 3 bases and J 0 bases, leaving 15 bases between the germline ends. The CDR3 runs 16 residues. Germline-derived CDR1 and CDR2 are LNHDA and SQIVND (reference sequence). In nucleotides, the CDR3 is TGTGCCAGTAGTATTCTTGGGACAACCGTCTCCTACGAGCAGTACTTC. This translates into CASSILGTTVSYEQYF.

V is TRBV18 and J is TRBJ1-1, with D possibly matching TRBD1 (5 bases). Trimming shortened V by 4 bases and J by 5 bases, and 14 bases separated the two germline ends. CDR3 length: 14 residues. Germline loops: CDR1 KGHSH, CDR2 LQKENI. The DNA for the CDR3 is TGTGCCAGCTCACATACAGAGGGGTGGACTGAAGCTTTCTTT. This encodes CASSHTEGWTEAFF.

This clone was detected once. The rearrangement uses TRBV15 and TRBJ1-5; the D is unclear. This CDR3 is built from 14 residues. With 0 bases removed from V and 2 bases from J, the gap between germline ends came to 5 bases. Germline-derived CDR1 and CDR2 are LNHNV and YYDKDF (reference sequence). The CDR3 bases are TGTGCCACCAGCAGAGACTTCGGCAATCAGCCCCAGCATTTT. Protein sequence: CATSRDFGNQPQHF.

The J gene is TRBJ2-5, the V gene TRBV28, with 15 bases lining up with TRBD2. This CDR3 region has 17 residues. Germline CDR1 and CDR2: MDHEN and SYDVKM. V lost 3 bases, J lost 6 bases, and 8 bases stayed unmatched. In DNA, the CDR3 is TGTGCCAGCAGTTTTGGACTAGCGGGAGGGCCCGCTCAGACCCAGTACTTC. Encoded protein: CASSFGLAGGPAQTQYF.

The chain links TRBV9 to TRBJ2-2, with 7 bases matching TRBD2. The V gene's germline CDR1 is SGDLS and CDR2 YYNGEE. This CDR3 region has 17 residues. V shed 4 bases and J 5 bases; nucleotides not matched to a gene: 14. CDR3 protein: CASSLGKGRAYTGELFF. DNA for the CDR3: TGTGCCAGCAGCCTAGGGAAAGGGAGGGCCTATACCGGGGAGCTGTTTTTT.